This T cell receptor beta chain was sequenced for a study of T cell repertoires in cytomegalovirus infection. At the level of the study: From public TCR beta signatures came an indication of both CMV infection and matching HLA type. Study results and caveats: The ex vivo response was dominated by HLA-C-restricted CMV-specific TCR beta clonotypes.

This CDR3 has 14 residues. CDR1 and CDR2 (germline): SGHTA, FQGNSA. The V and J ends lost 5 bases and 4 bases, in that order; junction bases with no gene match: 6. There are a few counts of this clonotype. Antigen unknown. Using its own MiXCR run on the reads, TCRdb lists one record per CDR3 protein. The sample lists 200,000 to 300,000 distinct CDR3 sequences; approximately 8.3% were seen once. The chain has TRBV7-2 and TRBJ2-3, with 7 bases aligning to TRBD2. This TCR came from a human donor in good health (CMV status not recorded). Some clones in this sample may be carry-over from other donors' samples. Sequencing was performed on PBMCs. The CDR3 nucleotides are TGTGCCAGCAGCCACCGGACTAGTCCAGATACGCAGTATTTT. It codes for CASSHRTSPDTQYF.